This passage covers 4 T cell receptor beta chains from one sample sequenced in a study of metastatic and nonmetastatic thyroid tumors. Thyroid surgery was performed in patients who had received no treatment beforehand. TCRdb re-called the PCR reads through MiXCR. Among around 5,000 clones, about 31% were seen once, and the ten largest hold under 25%. Sequencing was done on a sample of adjacent normal tissue. These receptors were taken from a female donor with papillary thyroid cancer or a benign thyroid nodule (not recorded which). Some clones in this sample may be carry-over from other donors' samples.

This chain uses TRBV6-9 with TRBJ2-7; maybe TRBD2 (5 bases). The V gene lost 4 bases and the J gene lost 7 bases, with 8 bases spanning the gap. Germline CDR1 MNHGY, CDR2 SVAAGI. The CDR3 extends over 11 amino acids. The CDR3 protein is CASSLRREQYF. CDR3 in DNA: TGTGCCAGCAGTTTGCGGAGGGAGCAGTACTTC.

The chain joins TRBV6-1 to TRBJ2-4; tentatively, D is TRBD1 or TRBD2 (5 bases each). The germline V gene has CDR1 MNHNS and CDR2 SASEGT. The CDR3 consists of 13 residues. Trimming removed 10 bases at V and 5 bases at J, with 15 bases between. CDR3 DNA sequence: TGTGCCACCCTGCCCGGGGCGGAAAACATTCAGTACTTC. Translated: CATLPGAENIQYF.

This clone was recorded a few times. This rearrangement joins TRBV28 to TRBJ1-6, with unresolved D. Trimming removed 5 bases at V and 7 bases at J, with 9 bases between. The CDR3 covers 13 residues. Germline V gene lookup returns CDR1 MDHEN and CDR2 SYDVKM. The CDR3 spells CASSPASNSPLHF. The CDR3 bases are TGTGCCAGCAGTCCCGCGAGCAATTCACCCCTCCACTTT.

The V call is TRBV20-1, the J call TRBJ2-5; the match to TRBD2 covers 8 bases. The V gene's germline CDR1 is DFQATT and CDR2 SNEGSKA (reference sequence). The CDR3 runs to 15 residues. V was pared by 1 base and J by 1 base, with 5 bases of the junction left unmatched. The CDR3 bases are TGCAGTGCTAGAGTTCCGACTAGCGCCCAAGAGACCCAGTACTTC. Translating it yields CSARVPTSAQETQYF.